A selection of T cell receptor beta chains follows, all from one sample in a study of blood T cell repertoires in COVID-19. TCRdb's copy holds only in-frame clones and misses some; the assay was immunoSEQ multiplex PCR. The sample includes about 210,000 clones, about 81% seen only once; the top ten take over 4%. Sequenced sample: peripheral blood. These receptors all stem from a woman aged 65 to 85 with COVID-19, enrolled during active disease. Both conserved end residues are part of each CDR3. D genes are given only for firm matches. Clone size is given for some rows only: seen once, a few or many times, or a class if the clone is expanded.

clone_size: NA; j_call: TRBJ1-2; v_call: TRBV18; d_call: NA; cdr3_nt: TGTGCCAGCACCGCTCAACTGGCTTCCTGGGAGGGCTACACCTTC; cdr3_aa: CASTAQLASWEGYTF
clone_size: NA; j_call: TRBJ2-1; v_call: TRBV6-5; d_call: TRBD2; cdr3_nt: TGTGCCAGCAGTTACCGGGACTACTACAATGAGCAGTTCTTC; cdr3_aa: CASSYRDYYNEQFF
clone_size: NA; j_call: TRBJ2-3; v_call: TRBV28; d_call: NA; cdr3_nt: TGTGCCAGCAGTTTGGTATGGGTGACAGGCCCACGCCTTAGCACAGATACGCAGTATTTT; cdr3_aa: CASSLVWVTGPRLSTDTQYF
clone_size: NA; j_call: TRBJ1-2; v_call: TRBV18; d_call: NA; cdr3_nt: TGTGCCAGCTCACCAAGGAGTAACTATGGCTACACCTTC; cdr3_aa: CASSPRSNYGYTF
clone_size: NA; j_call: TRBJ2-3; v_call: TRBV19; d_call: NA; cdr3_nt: TGTGCCAGTAGTCTCCCCGACAGGTTATATTTCACAGATACGCAGTATTTT; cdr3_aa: CASSLPDRLYFTDTQYF
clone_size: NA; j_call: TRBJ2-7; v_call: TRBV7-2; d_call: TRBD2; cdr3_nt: TGTGCCAGCAGTCTAGGGACTAGCAGGCTTCTATCCTACGAGCAGTACTTC; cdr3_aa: CASSLGTSRLLSYEQYF
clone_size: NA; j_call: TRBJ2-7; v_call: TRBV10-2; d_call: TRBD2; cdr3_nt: TGCGCCAGCAGGACGGGACTAGCGGGACCCTACGAGCAGTACTTC; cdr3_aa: CASRTGLAGPYEQYF
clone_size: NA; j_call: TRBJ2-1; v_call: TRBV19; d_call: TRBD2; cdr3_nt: TGTGCCAGTAGTGCTGGGGCCGAAACGGGACTAATGAATGAGCAGTTCTTC; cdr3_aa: CASSAGAETGLMNEQFF
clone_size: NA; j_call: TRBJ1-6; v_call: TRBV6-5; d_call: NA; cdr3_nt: TGTGCCAGCAGCACGTCGGGAGATTCACCCCTCCACTTT; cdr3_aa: CASSTSGDSPLHF
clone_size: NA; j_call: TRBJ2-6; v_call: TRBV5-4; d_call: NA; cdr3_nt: TGTGCCAGCAGCGGGGGGGCTTCGGGAGCTGGGGCCAACGTCCTGACTTTC; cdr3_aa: CASSGGASGAGANVLTF
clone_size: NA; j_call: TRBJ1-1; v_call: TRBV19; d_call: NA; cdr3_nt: TGTGCCAGTAGTGCCCTACTCAGGGAGAACACTGAAGCTTTCTTT; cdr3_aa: CASSALLRENTEAFF
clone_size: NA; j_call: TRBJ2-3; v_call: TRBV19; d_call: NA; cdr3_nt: TGTGCCAGTAGTATCTCCAGGGTGGATACGCAGTATTTT; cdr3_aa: CASSISRVDTQYF
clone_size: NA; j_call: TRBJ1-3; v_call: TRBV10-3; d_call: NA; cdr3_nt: TGTGCCATCAGTGACAGCGGAGACTCTGGAAACACCATATATTTT; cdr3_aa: CAISDSGDSGNTIYF
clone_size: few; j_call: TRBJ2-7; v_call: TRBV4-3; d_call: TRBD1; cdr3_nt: TGCGCCAGCAGCCAAGTTGATGGGACAGGGTTGGACTTC; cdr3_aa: CASSQVDGTGLDF
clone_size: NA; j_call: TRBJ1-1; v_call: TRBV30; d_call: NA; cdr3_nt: TGTGCCTGGAGTGTAACCAGCGACACTGAAGCTTTCTTT; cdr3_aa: CAWSVTSDTEAFF
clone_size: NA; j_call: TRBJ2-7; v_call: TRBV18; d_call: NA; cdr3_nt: TGTGCCAGCTCAGGGGGGGACAGGTACGAGCAGTACTTC; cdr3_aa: CASSGGDRYEQYF
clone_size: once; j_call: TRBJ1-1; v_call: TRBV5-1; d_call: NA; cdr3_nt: TGCGCCAGCAGCTTGGCAGTCAGTAACACTGAAGCTTTCTTT; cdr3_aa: CASSLAVSNTEAFF
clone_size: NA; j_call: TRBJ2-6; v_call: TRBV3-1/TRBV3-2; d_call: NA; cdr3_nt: TGTGCCAGCAGCCGACGCGCGGGGCCCTCTGGGGCCAACGTCCTGACTTTC; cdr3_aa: CASSRRAGPSGANVLTF
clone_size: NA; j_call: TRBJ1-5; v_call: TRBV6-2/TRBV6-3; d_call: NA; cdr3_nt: TGTGCCAGCAGTGGCCCCGTCTCCGGACAGCTCTCTTTCAATCAGCCCCAGCATTTT; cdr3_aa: CASSGPVSGQLSFNQPQHF
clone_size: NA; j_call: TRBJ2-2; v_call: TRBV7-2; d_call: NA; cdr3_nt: TGTGCCAGCAGCCTTACTCCAGGCACCGGGGAGCTGTTTTTT; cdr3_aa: CASSLTPGTGELFF
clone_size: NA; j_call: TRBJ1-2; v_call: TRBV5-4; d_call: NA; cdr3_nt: TGTGCCAGCAGCCCTGACAGGACCTATGGCTACACCTTC; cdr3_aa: CASSPDRTYGYTF
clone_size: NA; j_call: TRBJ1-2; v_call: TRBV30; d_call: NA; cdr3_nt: TGTGCCCTTAGACCGGGACAAGGAGGCTACACCTTC; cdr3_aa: CALRPGQGGYTF
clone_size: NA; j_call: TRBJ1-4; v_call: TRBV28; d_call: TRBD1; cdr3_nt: TGTGCCAGCAGTTCGACAGGGGAAGGGGAAAAACTGTTTTTT; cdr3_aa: CASSSTGEGEKLFF
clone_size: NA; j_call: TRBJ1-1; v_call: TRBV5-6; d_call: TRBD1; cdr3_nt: TGTGCCAGCAGCTTGGAGGGGACAGGGAGATCTGAAGCTTTCTTT; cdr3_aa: CASSLEGTGRSEAFF
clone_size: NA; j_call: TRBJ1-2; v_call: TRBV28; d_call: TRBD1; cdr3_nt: TGTGCCAGCAGTTTGCTACAGGGGGGGAATGGCTACACCTTC; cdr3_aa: CASSLLQGGNGYTF
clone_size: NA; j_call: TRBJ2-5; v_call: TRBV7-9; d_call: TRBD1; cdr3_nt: TGTGCCAGCAGCTTTAAGGGGACAGGGGAGGAGACCCAGTACTTC; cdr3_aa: CASSFKGTGEETQYF
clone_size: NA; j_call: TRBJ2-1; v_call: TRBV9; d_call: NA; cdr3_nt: TGTGCCAGCAGCGTAGGGGGGAGGAATGAGCAGTTCTTC; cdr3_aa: CASSVGGRNEQFF
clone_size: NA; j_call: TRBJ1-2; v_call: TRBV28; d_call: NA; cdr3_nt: TGTGCCAGCAGTTTACCCAGGGGACCAGATGGCTACACCTTC; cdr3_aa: CASSLPRGPDGYTF
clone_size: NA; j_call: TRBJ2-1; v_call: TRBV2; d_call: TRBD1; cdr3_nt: TGTGCCAGCAGTCCGGGACAGGGGATTGATGAGCAGTTCTTC; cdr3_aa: CASSPGQGIDEQFF
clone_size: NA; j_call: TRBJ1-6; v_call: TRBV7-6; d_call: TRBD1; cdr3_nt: TGTGCCAGCAGCGCCGGGACAGGGGGGACACCCCTCCACTTT; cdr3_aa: CASSAGTGGTPLHF
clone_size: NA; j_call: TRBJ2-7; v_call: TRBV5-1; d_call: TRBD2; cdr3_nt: TGCGCCAGTAAACCGGTACCGACTAGCGGTTTAAGCTCCTACGAGCAGTACTTC; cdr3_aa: CASKPVPTSGLSSYEQYF
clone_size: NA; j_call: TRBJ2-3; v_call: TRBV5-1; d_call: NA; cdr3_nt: TGCGCCAGCAGCTTTGGAAACCCGACAGTCTATACGCAGTATTTT; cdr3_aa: CASSFGNPTVYTQYF
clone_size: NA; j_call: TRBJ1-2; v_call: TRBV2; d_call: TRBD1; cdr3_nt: TGTGCCAGCAGTGGGGGACAGGTCTACACCTTC; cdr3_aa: CASSGGQVYTF
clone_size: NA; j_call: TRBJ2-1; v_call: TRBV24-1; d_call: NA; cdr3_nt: TGTGCCACCAGTGGGGGAGAGGGTTCCTACAATGAGCAGTTCTTC; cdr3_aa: CATSGGEGSYNEQFF
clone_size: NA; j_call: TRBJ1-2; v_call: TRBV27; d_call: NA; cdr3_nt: TGTGCCAGCAGTTTAAGCGGGGCGGCGAACTATGGCTACACCTTC; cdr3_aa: CASSLSGAANYGYTF
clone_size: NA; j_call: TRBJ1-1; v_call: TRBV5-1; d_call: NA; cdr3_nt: TGCGCCAGCAGCTCCCTTCGGTTCGCTGAAGCTTTCTTT; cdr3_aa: CASSSLRFAEAFF
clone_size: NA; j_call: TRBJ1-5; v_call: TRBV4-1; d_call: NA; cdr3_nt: TGCGCCAGCAGCCAAGAAGCCAGGGGAGTCTTGCAGCCCCAGCATTTT; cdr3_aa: CASSQEARGVLQPQHF
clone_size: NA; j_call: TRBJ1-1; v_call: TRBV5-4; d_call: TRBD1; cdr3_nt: TGTGCCAGCGGGACAGGGGGTAGAAACACTGAAGCTTTCTTT; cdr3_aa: CASGTGGRNTEAFF
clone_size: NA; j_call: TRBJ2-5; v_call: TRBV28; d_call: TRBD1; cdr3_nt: TGTGCCAGCAGTTTACCCGGACAGGTTCAAGAGACCCAGTACTTC; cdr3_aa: CASSLPGQVQETQYF
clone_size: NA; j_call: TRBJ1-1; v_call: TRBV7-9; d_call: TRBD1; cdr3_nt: TGTGCCAGCAGCACACAGGGGGCATACTCTGAAGCTTTCTTT; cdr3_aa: CASSTQGAYSEAFF
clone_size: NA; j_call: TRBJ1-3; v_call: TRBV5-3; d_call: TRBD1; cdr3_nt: TGTGCCAGAAGCCTTACCCAAACCCCCCAGGGGGCGCTTGGTGGAAACACCATACATTTT; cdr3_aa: CARSLTQTPQGALGGNTIHF
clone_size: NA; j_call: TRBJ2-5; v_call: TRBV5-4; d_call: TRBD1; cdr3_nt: TGTGCCAGCAGCTCGTACCCGACAGGGGAAGAGACCCAGTACTTC; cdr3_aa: CASSSYPTGEETQYF
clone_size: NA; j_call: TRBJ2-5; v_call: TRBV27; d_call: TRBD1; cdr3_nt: TGTGCCAGCAGTGACAGGGGGCGGGAGACCCAGTACTTC; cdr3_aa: CASSDRGRETQYF
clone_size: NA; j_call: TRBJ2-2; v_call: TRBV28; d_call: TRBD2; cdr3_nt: TGTGCCAGCAGTCCCGGGACTAGGGGGAACACCGGGGAGCTGTTTTTT; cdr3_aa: CASSPGTRGNTGELFF
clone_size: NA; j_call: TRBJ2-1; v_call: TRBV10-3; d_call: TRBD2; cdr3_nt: TGTGCCATCAGTGAAGTTAGCGGGAGGATCTACAATGAGCAGTTCTTC; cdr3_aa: CAISEVSGRIYNEQFF
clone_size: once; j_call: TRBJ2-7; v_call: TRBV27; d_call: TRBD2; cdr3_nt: TGTGCCAGCAGTTTATCAGCCCCGCGACTAGCGGGAGCAGCCTACGAGCAGTACTTC; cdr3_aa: CASSLSAPRLAGAAYEQYF
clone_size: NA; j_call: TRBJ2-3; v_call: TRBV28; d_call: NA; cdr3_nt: TGTGCCAGCAGTCGACCGGGACTCGTCGCAGATACGCAGTATTTT; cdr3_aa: CASSRPGLVADTQYF
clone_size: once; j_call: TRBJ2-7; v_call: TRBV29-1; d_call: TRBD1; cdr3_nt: TGCAGCGTGACAGGGGGCTACGAGCAGTACTTC; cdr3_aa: CSVTGGYEQYF
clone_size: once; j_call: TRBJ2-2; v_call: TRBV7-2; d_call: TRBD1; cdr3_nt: TGTGCCAGCAGACCCAGGCAGGGGGCCACCGGGGAGCTGTTTTTT; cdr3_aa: CASRPRQGATGELFF
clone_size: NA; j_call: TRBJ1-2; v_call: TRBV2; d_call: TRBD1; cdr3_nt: TGTGCCAGCAAGACGGACAGGGAAGGTGGCTACACCTTC; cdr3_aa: CASKTDREGGYTF